The 17 T cell receptor beta chains below were found in one sample sequenced in a study of identifying expanded T cells in peripheral blood. Method: immunoSEQ multiplex PCR; TCRdb's copy keeps in-frame clones and lacks some. The sample has about 100,000 clones, approximately 88% seen once. Sequenced: blood. The receptors shown here come from a person aged 18 to 75 in good health.

CDR3 nucleotide sequence: TGTGCCAGCTCTAACGGGGGGGTCACTGAAGCTTTCTTT. This encodes CASSNGGVTEAFF. The chain has TRBV18 and TRBJ1-1, with D maybe TRBD1 (5 bases). The length of the CDR3 is 13 residues. Germline lookup yields CDR1 KGHSH and CDR2 LQKENI. Trimming left V 6 bases short and J 4 bases short, with 12 bases between.

CDR3 region: CASSECLIGVLSNQPQHF. The CDR3 region has the DNA TGTGCCAGCAGTGAATGTCTTATCGGAGTTTTAAGCAATCAGCCCCAGCATTTT. J is TRBJ1-5 and V is TRBV25-1; D not resolved. The V end lost 1 base, the J end lost 1 base, and 17 bases lay between the germline ends. Looked up from germline, CDR1 is MGHDK and CDR2 is SYGVNS. The CDR3 loop spans 18 amino acids.

The V and J genes are TRBV4-2 and TRBJ2-3; D gene unclear. Germline CDR1 reads LGHNA; CDR2 reads YNFKEQ. CDR3 length: 11 amino acids. Trimming removed 5 bases from V and 6 bases from J, with 6 bases in between. The CDR3 region has the DNA TGTGCCAGCAGCGATAGCGATACGCAGTATTTT. As protein: CASSDSDTQYF.

The chain recombines TRBV7-6 with TRBJ1-1, with D tentatively TRBD1 (5 bases). Germline CDR1 and CDR2: SGHVS and FNYEAQ. The CDR3 loop spans 13 amino acids. V was trimmed by 5 bases and J by 1 base, leaving 8 bases between them. CDR3 nucleotides: TGTGCCAGCAGCCCCGGGACGAACACTGAAGCTTTCTTT. Translating it yields CASSPGTNTEAFF.

This chain joins TRBV28 and TRBJ1-2; D unresolved. The CDR3 length is 13 residues. CDR1 MDHEN and CDR2 SYDVKM come from the germline V gene. V dropped 5 bases and J dropped 0 bases, with 7 bases sitting between them. CDR3 DNA: TGTGCCAGCAGTGAGGGAGCTAACTATGGCTACACCTTC. Translating it yields CASSEGANYGYTF.

This clone was recorded many times. In DNA form, the CDR3 reads TGTGCCAGTAGTATAAACCGGTGGGACTATGGCTACACCTTC. This gives the protein CASSINRWDYGYTF. The rearrangement links TRBV19 to TRBJ1-2; no definite D call. Trimming shortened V by 2 bases and J by 3 bases, and 10 bases separated the two germline ends. The germline gives CDR1 LNHDA, CDR2 SQIVND (reference sequence). This CDR3 region has 14 residues.

The chain recombines TRBV5-8 with TRBJ2-7, with 10 bases that match TRBD1. J lost 6 bases, V lost 3 bases, and 3 bases had no gene match. Germline CDR1 SGHTS, CDR2 YDEGEE. The CDR3 length is 13 residues. The CDR3 region is CASSSTGGSEQYF. The CDR3 DNA sequence: TGTGCCAGCAGCTCGACAGGGGGCAGCGAGCAGTACTTC.

The rearrangement uses TRBV27 and TRBJ1-2, with TRBD1 matching 8 bases. Trimming took 5 bases from V and 4 from J; bases not matched to a gene: 6. Germline-derived CDR1 and CDR2 are MNHEY and SMNVEV (reference sequence). The CDR3 consists of 14 residues. The CDR3 protein is CASSPGQALYGYTF. As DNA, the CDR3 is TGTGCCAGCAGTCCGGGACAGGCCCTCTATGGCTACACCTTC.

The CDR3 nucleotides are TGCAGCGTCTTAGACAGGGCCGACTATGGCTACACCTTC. Protein product: CSVLDRADYGYTF. J is TRBJ1-2 and V is TRBV29-1; 7 bases align to TRBD1. Germline V gene sequence: CDR1 SQVTM, CDR2 ANQGSEA. The CDR3 runs 13 residues. Trimming took 6 bases from V and 3 from J; bases not matched to a gene: 7.

The J gene is TRBJ2-1, the V gene TRBV29-1, with D tentatively TRBD2 (6 bases). Germline CDR1 reads SQVTM; CDR2 reads ANQGSEA. This CDR3 has 13 amino acids. Trimming took 6 bases from V and 7 from J, leaving 16 bases between them. The chain's CDR3 is CSVRSGGRNEQFF. The CDR3 region has the DNA TGCAGCGTCCGTTCAGGAGGGCGGAATGAGCAGTTCTTC.

V is TRBV2 and J is TRBJ2-7; 11 bases align to TRBD1. Germline V lookup: CDR1 SNHLY, CDR2 FYNNEI. The CDR3 consists of 17 residues. V dropped 2 bases and J dropped 4; count of bases not matched to a gene: 10. The CDR3 sequence is CASSELVGGQGEYEQYF. Here the CDR3 DNA reads TGTGCCAGCAGTGAATTAGTGGGGGGACAGGGGGAATACGAGCAGTACTTC.

This chain joins TRBV7-9 and TRBJ2-2; D possibly corresponds to TRBD2 (6 bases). Between the trimmed V and J ends, which lost 5 bases and 9 bases, there was a span of 19 bases. This CDR3 region has 15 residues. The germline V gene has CDR1 SEHNR and CDR2 FQNEAQ (reference sequence). CDR3 amino acids: CASSPRDRGSRELFF. DNA for the CDR3: TGTGCCAGCAGCCCCCGGGACCGGGGGTCCCGGGAGCTGTTTTTT.

The chain links TRBV7-9 to TRBJ1-1, with 9 positions matching TRBD1. Germline loops: CDR1 SEHNR, CDR2 FQNEAQ (reference sequence). This CDR3 is 15 amino acids long. Trimming at V came to 3 bases and at J to 5 bases, leaving 7 bases not matched to a gene. The CDR3: CASSFLGQGWTEAFF. As DNA, the CDR3 is TGTGCCAGCAGCTTCTTGGGACAGGGATGGACTGAAGCTTTCTTT.

The J gene is TRBJ1-3, the V gene TRBV6-1, with 9 bases aligning to TRBD1. Trimming removed 3 bases from V and 4 bases from J; junction bases left unmatched: 13. The CDR3 covers 18 residues. Germline CDR1 MNHNS, CDR2 SASEGT. The CDR3 here is CASSEGTGSLVGGNTIYF. The CDR3 coding sequence is TGTGCCAGCAGTGAGGGGACAGGGAGTCTTGTCGGGGGAAACACCATATATTTT.

The chain recombines TRBV27 with TRBJ1-5, with TRBD1 matching 7 bases. CDR3 size: 20 residues. V was pared by 0 bases and J by 4 bases, with 18 bases of the junction left unmatched. Germline lookup yields CDR1 MNHEY and CDR2 SMNVEV (reference sequence). CDR3 coding DNA: TGTGCCAGCAGTTTATCCCCCCACGTCCCGACAGGGTTGAAGAATCAGCCCCAGCATTTT. This encodes CASSLSPHVPTGLKNQPQHF.

V usage is TRBV30 and J usage is TRBJ2-5; TRBD2 agrees at 7 bases. With 0 bases clipped from V and 1 base from J, the junction kept 17 bases outside the gene matches. Germline CDR1 is GTSNPN and CDR2 is SVGIG (reference sequence). The CDR3 contains 19 residues. The CDR3 sequence: CAWSVHRGRVGPSQETQYF. DNA for the CDR3: TGTGCCTGGAGTGTACACCGGGGGAGGGTGGGTCCGAGCCAAGAGACCCAGTACTTC.

This chain joins TRBV6-5 and TRBJ1-2, with D unresolved. Per germline, CDR1 MNHEY and CDR2 SVGAGI. This CDR3 contains 13 residues. The V and J ends lost 4 bases and 0 bases respectively, with 6 bases between them. CDR3 residues: CASSSDTNYGYTF. For the CDR3, the DNA is TGTGCCAGCAGTTCCGACACTAACTATGGCTACACCTTC.